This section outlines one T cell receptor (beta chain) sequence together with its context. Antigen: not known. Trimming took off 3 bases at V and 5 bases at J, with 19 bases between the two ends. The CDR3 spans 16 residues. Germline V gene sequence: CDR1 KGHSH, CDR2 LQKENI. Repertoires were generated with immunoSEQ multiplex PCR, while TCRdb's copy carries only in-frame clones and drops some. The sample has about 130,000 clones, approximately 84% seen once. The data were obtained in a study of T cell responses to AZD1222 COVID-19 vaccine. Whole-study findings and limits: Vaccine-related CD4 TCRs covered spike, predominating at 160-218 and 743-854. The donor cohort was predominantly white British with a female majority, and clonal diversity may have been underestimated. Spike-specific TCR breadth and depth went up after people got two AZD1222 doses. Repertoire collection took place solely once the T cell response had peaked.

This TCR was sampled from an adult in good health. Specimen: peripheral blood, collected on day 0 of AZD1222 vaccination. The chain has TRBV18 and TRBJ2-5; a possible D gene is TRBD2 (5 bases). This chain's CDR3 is CASSPQRVGERETQYF. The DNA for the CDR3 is TGTGCCAGCTCACCCCAACGGGTCGGGGAACGGGAGACCCAGTACTTC.